The present TCR beta chain was sequenced within a study of OX40 agonist ivuxolimab in advanced cancers. As for the study in general: Clinicians treated patients with ivuxolimab, an agonistic anti-OX40 (CD134) antibody. Earlier anti-PD-1, anti-PD-L1 or anti-CTLA-4 therapy was permitted; about 44% had received some.

Patients who had autoimmune disease history or got systemic immunosuppression were left out. General study results and limits: Doses of 0.1 to 3.0 mg/kg were accompanied by clonal expansion of CD4+ and CD8+ blood T cells by week 6.

CDR1 and CDR2 (germline): SQVTM, ANQGSEA. There are 12 residues in the CDR3. Profiled with immunoSEQ multiplex PCR; TCRdb holds only in-frame clones, not every one. Among tens of thousands of clones listed, roughly 90% were seen once. Remarks on this clone: The target antigen is unknown. One end of the junction fails to match germline, which may point to a read error. This sample includes further DNA sequences coding for the same CDR3.

The chain uses TRBV29-1 and TRBJ1-1; no definite D call. The starting material was CD4+ or CD8+ T cells sorted from blood, obtained in a trial of the OX40 agonist ivuxolimab. The receptor was isolated from an adult with an advanced solid tumor such as melanoma, head and neck, liver or kidney cancer. The CDR3 DNA sequence: TGTAGCGTCGAGCCGGGGAGGACTGAAGCTTTCTTT. This gives the protein CSVEPGRTEAFF.